This is a list of T cell receptor beta chains from one sample in a study of blood T cell repertoires in COVID-19. Some clones are missing from TCRdb's copy, which holds only in-frame ones; the method was immunoSEQ multiplex PCR. Found here are around 94,000 clones, about four fifths of them singletons; the top ten hold around 9.4%. The sequencing input was peripheral blood. These TCRs come from a man aged 35-49 years with active or convalescent COVID-19. Each CDR3 is given with its conserved first and last residue. A D gene is named only where the DNA matches it firmly. Some rows mark clone size as missing; the rest say once, few, many or name a class of expanded clone.

d_call,j_call,clone_size,v_call,cdr3_nt,cdr3_aa
NA,TRBJ1-1,NA,TRBV21-1,TGTGCCAGCAGCAAGACTACGGCTAACACTGAAGCTTTCTTT,CASSKTTANTEAFF
NA,TRBJ1-6,NA,TRBV3-1/TRBV3-2,TGTGCCAGCGGGAGGGGAGGGGTAAAGTCACCCCTCCACTTT,CASGRGGVKSPLHF
NA,TRBJ1-2,NA,TRBV28,TGTGCCAGTCGAGAGTACTATGGCTACACCTTC,CASREYYGYTF
TRBD1,TRBJ2-7,NA,TRBV18,TGTGCCAGCTCACTACGACAGGGATACGAGCAGTACTTC,CASSLRQGYEQYF
NA,TRBJ2-7,NA,TRBV30,TGTGCCTGCATAACAGGGACGGACGAGCAGTACTTC,CACITGTDEQYF
TRBD1,TRBJ2-7,NA,TRBV6-6,TGTGCCAGCGGGACAGGGAGGAACTACGAGCAGTACTTC,CASGTGRNYEQYF
NA,TRBJ1-5,NA,TRBV6-5,TGTGCCAACACCCTTGAGCCGGGGAGCAATCAGCCCCAGCATTTT,CANTLEPGSNQPQHF
NA,TRBJ2-7,once,TRBV6-6,TGTGCCAGCAATCTACCAGGGGTCGACGAGCAGTACTTC,CASNLPGVDEQYF
NA,TRBJ2-5,NA,TRBV5-5,TGTGCCAGCAGCTTGTGGGGAGAAGAGACCCAGTACTTC,CASSLWGEETQYF
NA,TRBJ1-5,once,TRBV6-5,TGTGCCAGCACCACAGTGGATGATCAGCCCCAGCATTTT,CASTTVDDQPQHF
TRBD1,TRBJ1-4,NA,TRBV5-1,TGCGCCAGCAGTCCAGGACAGGGAGATGAAAAACTGTTTTTT,CASSPGQGDEKLFF
NA,TRBJ1-2,NA,TRBV20-1,TGCAGTGCTAGTTCCGGGGAGGGGAACTATGGCTACACCTTC,CSASSGEGNYGYTF
TRBD2,TRBJ2-1,NA,TRBV7-9,TGTGCCAGCAGCCCGACTAGCGGGGGCCACAATGAGCAGTTCTTC,CASSPTSGGHNEQFF
NA,TRBJ1-3,NA,TRBV19,TGTGCCAGTAGTATTCAGGCCTCTGGAAACACCATATATTTT,CASSIQASGNTIYF
NA,TRBJ1-2,few,TRBV21-1,TGTGCCAGCAGCAACAAATATGGCTACACCTTC,CASSNKYGYTF
NA,TRBJ1-2,few,TRBV5-5,TGTGCCAGCAGTCGGGGGGCGTCGGACTATGGCTACACCTTC,CASSRGASDYGYTF
TRBD1,TRBJ2-6,NA,TRBV23-1,TGCGCCAGCAGGGAGATAGGGGGCTTCGGGGCCAACGTCCTGACTTTC,CASREIGGFGANVLTF
NA,TRBJ1-1,NA,TRBV5-5,TGTGCCAGCAGACCGGGTTCGACAGAGAACACTGAAGCTTTCTTT,CASRPGSTENTEAFF
TRBD1,TRBJ1-1,NA,TRBV19,TGTGCCAGTAGCCCCGGGACAGTCGAAGCTTTCTTT,CASSPGTVEAFF
TRBD1,TRBJ1-2,NA,TRBV20-1,TGCAGTGCTAGTGGTGGACAGGGACTCTCTAACTATGGCTACACCTTC,CSASGGQGLSNYGYTF
TRBD1,TRBJ2-7,NA,TRBV3-1/TRBV3-2,TGTGCCAGCAGCCAAAGGGGGACAGGGACAGCCTACGAGCAGTACTTC,CASSQRGTGTAYEQYF
NA,TRBJ1-5,once,TRBV6-5,TGTGCCAGCAGTTACGCAGAAACCCAGCCCCAGCATTTT,CASSYAETQPQHF
TRBD2,TRBJ2-5,NA,TRBV18,TGTGCCAGCTCTCGACTAGCGGGTCAAGAGACCCAGTACTTC,CASSRLAGQETQYF
TRBD1,TRBJ2-7,NA,TRBV7-9,TGTGCCAGCAGCCCGCGGACAGGGGGCACCTACGAGCAGTACTTC,CASSPRTGGTYEQYF
NA,TRBJ1-1,NA,TRBV6-5,TGTGCCAGCATTACACACCTTGACACTAACACTGAAGCTTTCTTT,CASITHLDTNTEAFF